This T cell receptor beta chain was identified during a study of T cell repertoires in cytomegalovirus infection. Turning to the study itself: Researchers turned to recently identified HLA-C-restricted CMV epitopes as well as well-studied HLA-B-restricted ones. Public TCR beta signatures indicated both CMV infection and matching HLA type. Study-level points and caveats: HLA-C-restricted CMV-specific TCR beta clonotypes were dominant in the ex vivo response.

TCRdb re-analysed the reads in MiXCR, keeping a single row per CDR3 protein. The sample holds roughly 350,000 distinct CDR3 sequences, approximately 30% seen once. To note about this clonotype: Its target is unknown.

Trimming at V came to 5 bases and at J to 8 bases, leaving 5 bases not matched to a gene. The CDR3 length is 13 residues. In germline, CDR1 is MNHEY, CDR2 SVGEGT. Here the sequenced sample was cultured PBMCs, taken from culture after CMV antigen stimulation. This TCR came from a human donor in good health (CMV status not recorded). Some clones in this sample may be carry-over from other donors' samples. V and J are TRBV6-2 or TRBV6-3 and TRBJ2-1; 8 bases map to TRBD1. CDR3 DNA: TGTGCCAGCAGTCTCGGACAGGGCGATGAGCAGTTCTTC. Protein sequence: CASSLGQGDEQFF.